These 5 T cell receptor beta chains originate from one sample sequenced in a study of cytomegalovirus exposure and HLA in healthy donors. Researchers ran the PCR with 60 Vbeta and 13 Jbeta primers. The assay was immunoSEQ multiplex PCR, and TCRdb's table has in-frame clones only and misses some. The table lists about 160,000 clones, 85% of them singletons. Sequencing was performed on PBMCs. The receptors originated from a boy aged 2-15 years in good health and CMV-seronegative.

This clone came up once. The chain recombines TRBV30 with TRBJ2-3; D gene uncertain. In germline, CDR1 is GTSNPN, CDR2 SVGIG (reference sequence). The CDR3 spans 14 residues. CDR3 region: CVTSRVRGTDTQYF. The CDR3 bases are TGTGTCACGAGTCGGGTCCGGGGCACAGATACGCAGTATTTT.

The rearrangement joins TRBV28 to TRBJ1-4; possible D gene TRBD1, 6 bases. The V end lost 8 bases, the J end lost 15 bases, and 19 bases lay between the germline ends. This CDR3 is 12 amino acids long. Germline lookup yields CDR1 MDHEN and CDR2 SYDVKM. CDR3 nucleotides: TGTGCCAGCCCCCCCACCCGCTCAGGGGTGTTTTTT. Protein sequence: CASPPTRSGVFF.

This chain uses TRBV10-2 with TRBJ2-2, with D possibly being TRBD2 (5 bases). Trimming stripped 6 bases from V and 7 bases from J, with 15 bases between. Germline V gene lookup returns CDR1 WSHSY and CDR2 SAAADI. The CDR3 has 14 residues. The CDR3 is CASRPDRERGELFF. The CDR3 nucleotides are TGCGCCAGCAGACCCGATCGGGAACGCGGGGAGCTGTTTTTT.

This rearrangement joins TRBV4-1 to TRBJ2-7; TRBD2 agrees at 10 bases. CDR1 MGHRA and CDR2 YSYEKL come from the germline V gene. V shed 1 base and J 0 bases; nucleotides not matched to a gene: 6. CDR3 length: 17 amino acids. The CDR3 nucleotides are TGCGCCAGCAGCCAAGTGGCTAGCGGGGGCCCCTCCTACGAGCAGTACTTC. Protein sequence: CASSQVASGGPSYEQYF.

In its sample, this clone was seen a few times. The gene calls are TRBV6-5 and TRBJ2-1; 14 bases fit TRBD2. Germline assignment: CDR1 MNHEY and CDR2 SVGAGI. The CDR3 runs 14 residues. J lost 9 bases, V lost 7 bases, and 5 bases had no gene match. The CDR3, as DNA: TGTGCCAGCATGGGACTAGCGGGAGCGGGTGAGCAGTTCTTC. Amino acid sequence: CASMGLAGAGEQFF.